This TCR beta chain stems from a study of regulatory T cells in long-lasting Graves disease. Study-wide results and caveats: More public clonotypes were shared by persistent patients (approximately 3,000) than by new patients (roughly 970). There were preferences for TRBV28, TRBJ1-2 and TRBJ2-5 in persistent disease.

As for time point: newly diagnosed GD, antithyroid drugs for less than 3 months. There was RNA extracted from PBMCs, and the TCR library was made from it. For TCR beta, libraries came from iRepertoire HTBI primers and Arm-PCR of CDR3 regions. TCRdb passed the multiplex PCR reads through MiXCR, listing each CDR3 protein once. The repertoire holds 420,000 or so distinct CDR3 sequences, around 15% seen once, with roughly 23% in the top ten. The CDR3 length is 14 residues. Trimming pared 2 bases from V and 4 bases from J, leaving 12 bases between. Germline loops: CDR1 SGHRS, CDR2 YFSETQ. This clonotype was counted a few times. Its antigen is unknown. These same data were also listed under a study on T cells in Graves' hyperthyroidism and ophthalmopathy. As that study records: Most clonotypes expanded in thyroid above 0.001 were likewise present in blood.

Sequenced material: peripheral blood mononuclear cells (PBMCs), taken at new diagnosis, from a patient treated with antithyroid drugs. The chain uses TRBV5-1 and TRBJ2-5; D remains unclear. This receptor was obtained from a woman aged 18-35 years with Graves disease. CDR3 in amino acids: CASSFFSSLETQYF. The CDR3 bases are TGCGCCAGCAGCTTCTTCTCTTCCTTAGAGACCCAGTACTTC.